A selection of T cell receptor beta chains follows, all from one sample in a study of cytomegalovirus exposure and HLA in healthy donors. TCRdb keeps only in-frame clones here, not all; method: immunoSEQ multiplex PCR. The table has about 160,000 clones, less than 85% seen once; the top ten hold 3.5% to 5%. Material: PBMCs. These receptors originate from a man aged 35 to 55 in good health and CMV-seronegative. Both conserved end residues are part of each CDR3. The D gene is left open where the match is weak. Only some rows state a clone size, as once, few, many or a class for expanded clones.

clone size,D gene,J gene,CDR3 length,V gene,CDR3 DNA,CDR3 protein
NA,NA,TRBJ1-1,12,TRBV7-6,TGTGCCAGCTGGGGACAGAACACTGAAGCTTTCTTT,CASWGQNTEAFF
once,NA,TRBJ2-2,14,TRBV5-1,TGCGCCAGCAGCTTGGGCCTAGACACCGGGGAGCTGTTTTTT,CASSLGLDTGELFF
NA,TRBD2,TRBJ2-1,15,TRBV5-4,TGTGCCAGCAGCCCGAGGACTAGCGGAAACAATGAGCAGTTCTTC,CASSPRTSGNNEQFF
NA,TRBD2,TRBJ2-2,16,TRBV7-3,TGTGCCAGCAGCTTAAAGGGACTAGCGGATTCCGGGGAGCTGTTTTTT,CASSLKGLADSGELFF
NA,NA,TRBJ2-2,14,TRBV5-8,TGTGCCAGCAGCCCGGGGATAATAACCGGGGAGCTGTTTTTT,CASSPGIITGELFF
NA,NA,TRBJ2-7,14,TRBV6-1,TGTGCCAGCGGCCCGGGGACAATATCCTACGAGCAGTACTTC,CASGPGTISYEQYF
NA,NA,TRBJ1-6,14,TRBV5-5,TGTGCCAGCACCCCAGGGGCAGATAATTCACCCCTCCACTTT,CASTPGADNSPLHF
NA,NA,TRBJ2-7,14,TRBV11-2,TGTGCCAGCAGCCCCCGGACAGTAACTTACGAGCAGTACTTC,CASSPRTVTYEQYF
NA,TRBD1,TRBJ2-3,16,TRBV30,TGTGCCTGGAGTGTGGGACAGGGGGGTTCCACAGATACGCAGTATTTT,CAWSVGQGGSTDTQYF
NA,NA,TRBJ2-3,16,TRBV7-8,TGTGCCAGCAGCCCACTAAGCGGGCTCAGGGTGGATACGCAGTATTTT,CASSPLSGLRVDTQYF
NA,TRBD1,TRBJ2-3,15,TRBV7-6,TGTGCCAGCAGCCCTCGACAGGGGAAGGCAGATACGCAGTATTTT,CASSPRQGKADTQYF
NA,NA,TRBJ1-6,15,TRBV5-1,TGCGCCAGCAGCTTGGGTGGGGACAAACGATCACCCCTCCACTTT,CASSLGGDKRSPLHF
NA,NA,TRBJ1-4,14,TRBV18,TGTGCCAGCTCACCAGCAGGGCTTAATGAAAAACTGTTTTTT,CASSPAGLNEKLFF
few,TRBD2,TRBJ2-7,14,TRBV29-1,TGCAGCGTTGAATTTCTAGCGGGAGACTACGAGCAGTACTTC,CSVEFLAGDYEQYF
NA,NA,TRBJ2-1,16,TRBV1,TGCACCAGCAGCCCGGTTAAGGTCCTAGAGTACAATGAGCAGTTCTTC,CTSSPVKVLEYNEQFF
NA,TRBD1,TRBJ1-6,17,TRBV27,TGTGCCAGCAGTCCACGACGCGCTACAGGGGGCAACTCACCCCTCCACTTT,CASSPRRATGGNSPLHF
NA,NA,TRBJ2-6,14,TRBV9,TGTGCCAGCGGTAGGGGGTCTGGGGCCAACGTCCTGACTTTC,CASGRGSGANVLTF
NA,NA,TRBJ2-7,18,TRBV5-6,TGTGCCAGTAGCCAGTCCCGGGACTTCCTCCTACCATCCTACGAGCAGTACTTC,CASSQSRDFLLPSYEQYF
NA,TRBD1,TRBJ2-7,14,TRBV27,TGTGCCAGCAGTTCCTACAGGGGGCCCTACGAGCAGTACTTC,CASSSYRGPYEQYF
NA,TRBD1,TRBJ1-4,15,TRBV6-1,TGTGCCAGCAGGGGGGGGACAGGCTCCAATGAAAAACTGTTTTTT,CASRGGTGSNEKLFF
NA,NA,TRBJ2-7,16,TRBV5-1,TGCGCCAGCAGCTTGGTGTCCAGCGGGTTAAGGAACGAGCAGTACTTC,CASSLVSSGLRNEQYF
NA,TRBD1,TRBJ1-2,13,TRBV7-9,TGTTCCAGCAGCCCTAGGACAGGGGGCGGCTACACCTTC,CSSSPRTGGGYTF
once,NA,TRBJ2-7,13,TRBV10-3,TGTGCCATCAGTGAGTCGTATACCTACGAGCAGTACTTC,CAISESYTYEQYF
NA,NA,TRBJ2-4,15,TRBV6-1,TGTGCCAGCAGTGAAGACTCGTCAGGGAGGAACATTCAGTACTTC,CASSEDSSGRNIQYF
NA,NA,TRBJ2-5,15,TRBV5-6,TGTGCCAGCAGCTACGGAACAGGAATGGGAGAGACCCAGTACTTC,CASSYGTGMGETQYF
NA,NA,TRBJ1-3,16,TRBV5-1,TGCGCCAGCAGCGCCCGCAGCGAGAGCTCTGGAAACACCATATATTTT,CASSARSESSGNTIYF
NA,TRBD1,TRBJ2-5,15,TRBV5-1,TGCGCCAGCAGAGCTACAGGGGGCGCCGGGGAGACCCAGTACTTC,CASRATGGAGETQYF
NA,NA,TRBJ1-1,14,TRBV19,TGTGCCAGTACTACTCGGGACATCAACACTGAAGCTTTCTTT,CASTTRDINTEAFF
NA,NA,TRBJ2-2,15,TRBV6-1,TGTGCCAGCAGTGAATTGGGCAGGGCTGCCGGGGAGCTGTTTTTT,CASSELGRAAGELFF
NA,NA,TRBJ2-1,14,TRBV2,TGTGCCAGCACGAAAGGGGCGGGATACAATGAGCAGTTCTTC,CASTKGAGYNEQFF
few,NA,TRBJ2-5,11,TRBV7-2,TGTGCCAGCAGCTTACTAGAGACCCAGTACTTC,CASSLLETQYF
once,TRBD2,TRBJ2-5,15,TRBV2,TGTGCCAGCAGGTTACAGCGGGGCTTACAAGAGACCCAGTACTTC,CASRLQRGLQETQYF
few,TRBD1,TRBJ1-6,16,TRBV4-3,TGCGCCAGCAGCCTCAACAGGGGTTCCTATAATTCACCCCTCCACTTT,CASSLNRGSYNSPLHF
NA,NA,TRBJ1-5,15,TRBV2,TGTGCCAGCAGTGAAGGAAGGGGGATCAATCAGCCCCAGCATTTT,CASSEGRGINQPQHF
NA,TRBD1,TRBJ1-4,15,TRBV5-1,TGCGCCAGCAGCTCACAGGGGGCGGGTAATGAAAAACTGTTTTTT,CASSSQGAGNEKLFF
NA,NA,TRBJ2-1,14,TRBV7-6,TGTGCCAGCAGCTTAGATACCGGCTACAATGAGCAGTTCTTC,CASSLDTGYNEQFF
NA,TRBD2,TRBJ2-6,16,TRBV7-9,TGTGCCAGCAGCCCCCTCGGGGGGTTCGGGGCCAACGTCCTGACTTTC,CASSPLGGFGANVLTF
once,TRBD1,TRBJ1-1,16,TRBV7-2,TGTGCCAGCAGCTTAGCGCTAGGACAGGGAGGGACTGAAGCTTTCTTT,CASSLALGQGGTEAFF
NA,TRBD1,TRBJ2-7,13,TRBV29-1,TGCAGCGTCCTACAGGGGATCTCCTACGAGCAGTACTTC,CSVLQGISYEQYF
NA,NA,TRBJ2-1,15,TRBV7-6,TGTGCCAGCAGCTTACTAACTACTCGCTACAATGAGCAGTTCTTC,CASSLLTTRYNEQFF
NA,NA,TRBJ1-4,14,TRBV11-2,TGTGCCAGCAGCTTGACAGCAACTAATGAAAAACTGTTTTTT,CASSLTATNEKLFF
NA,TRBD1,TRBJ2-7,14,TRBV28,TGTGCCAGCAGGTCAGGGGGCGTGGGTTACGAGCAGTACTTC,CASRSGGVGYEQYF
once,NA,TRBJ1-5,17,TRBV27,TGTGCCAGCAGAGGGGGACAAGGAGTTTGGGGCAATCAGCCCCAGCATTTT,CASRGGQGVWGNQPQHF
NA,TRBD1,TRBJ2-3,15,TRBV5-1,TGCGCCAGCAGCCGCGGACAGGGCTACACAGATACGCAGTATTTT,CASSRGQGYTDTQYF
NA,TRBD2,TRBJ2-7,15,TRBV2,TGTGCCAGCAGTGAGACTAGCGGGCTACCCTACGAGCAGTACTTC,CASSETSGLPYEQYF
NA,NA,TRBJ2-1,13,TRBV7-2,TGTGCCAGCAGCTTTCTCTCCCTCAATGAGCAGTTCTTC,CASSFLSLNEQFF
few,NA,TRBJ2-7,11,TRBV2,TGTGCCAGCAGTGGGGCGGGGCACAGCGACTTC,CASSGAGHSDF